This TCR beta chain comes out of a study of blood T cell repertoires in COVID-19. Study summary: Spain, Italy and the United States supplied samples that represented acute and convalescent COVID-19. From T cells, B-cell-depleted T cells, or PBMCs came the material, which was cDNA or gDNA.

The germline V gene encodes CDR1 SGHNT and CDR2 YYREEE (reference sequence). The CDR3 runs to 15 residues. V lost 1 base, J lost 0 bases, and 8 bases lay in between. Per the original methods: Estimates of nucleated cell counts were drawn from the amplification of reference gene primers. Clones were sequenced by immunoSEQ multiplex PCR, and TCRdb holds only the in-frame ones, with some missing. V, J and clone size reflect that table, while D and trimming were determined from the DNA. The sample holds more than 300,000 clones, approximately 89% seen once. The material sequenced was peripheral blood. This TCR derives from a woman younger than 35 who had recovered from COVID-19. This rearrangement joins TRBV5-4 to TRBJ1-3; the D is unclear. The CDR3 region has the DNA TGTGCCAGCAGCTTGTGGGCTCTCTCTGGAAACACCATATATTTT. It translates to CASSLWALSGNTIYF.